These T cell receptor beta chains were read from a single sample in a study of early T cells in non-severe SARS-CoV-2 infection. One entry per CDR3 protein results from TCRdb running MiXCR on the 5' RACE reads. The sample has tens of thousands of distinct CDR3 sequences; around 4.3% are singletons. Sequencing used whole blood. The receptors derive from an adult who was a healthcare worker with PCR-confirmed SARS-CoV-2 infection or an uninfected control (not recorded which). Both conserved end residues are part of each CDR3. A D gene is named only where the DNA matches it firmly. Size values are once, few and many counts, or a class for expanded clones, and some rows have none.

TRBJ2-5,TRBV5-6,many,NA,CASSLALPGGETQYF,TGTGCCAGCAGCTTGGCCCTCCCAGGAGGAGAGACCCAGTACTTC
TRBJ1-5,TRBV27,many,NA,CASSPWGKGQPQHF,TGTGCCAGCAGTCCCTGGGGGAAAGGGCAGCCCCAGCATTTT
TRBJ2-6,TRBV20-1,many,NA,CSAISQGANVLTF,TGCAGTGCTATCTCACAGGGGGCCAACGTCCTGACTTTC
TRBJ2-1,TRBV3-1,many,NA,CASSQRRGHEQFF,TGTGCCAGCAGCCAACGCCGAGGGCATGAGCAGTTCTTC
TRBJ1-2,TRBV6-5,many,NA,CASSYSQKGGGSYGYTF,TGTGCCAGCAGTTACTCGCAAAAGGGAGGGGGGAGCTATGGCTACACCTTC
TRBJ1-1,TRBV10-3,many,TRBD1,CAISESTGRFEAFF,TGTGCCATCAGTGAGTCGACAGGGCGGTTTGAAGCTTTCTTT
TRBJ2-5,TRBV10-1,many,NA,CASSGSIWDQETQYF,TGCGCCAGCAGTGGATCGATCTGGGACCAAGAGACCCAGTACTTC
TRBJ2-7,TRBV5-4,many,TRBD1,CASSSRQGVPYEQYF,TGTGCCAGCAGCTCAAGACAGGGGGTCCCCTACGAGCAGTACTTC
TRBJ1-1,TRBV29-1,many,TRBD1,CSVAGRTGGRVTEAFF,TGCAGCGTTGCGGGCCGGACAGGGGGTAGGGTCACTGAAGCTTTCTTT
TRBJ2-3,TRBV7-6,NA,NA,CASSLDSPPADTQYF,TGTGCCAGCAGCTTAGACAGTCCACCGGCAGATACGCAGTATTTT
TRBJ1-1,TRBV29-1,many,TRBD1,CSAGQGMNTEAFF,TGCAGCGCCGGACAGGGGATGAACACTGAAGCTTTCTTT
TRBJ2-3,TRBV9,many,NA,CASSVADGTQYF,TGTGCCAGCAGCGTAGCCGATGGGACGCAGTATTTT
TRBJ1-4,TRBV12-3/TRBV12-4,many,TRBD1,CASSLLGQGGEKLFF,TGTGCCAGCAGTTTATTGGGGCAGGGGGGCGAAAAACTGTTTTTT
TRBJ2-7,TRBV10-3,many,NA,CAISEYGGYEQYF,TGTGCCATCAGCGAATATGGAGGCTACGAGCAGTACTTC
TRBJ2-3,TRBV23-1,NA,TRBD1,CASSQSNPRQGQSTDTQYF,TGCGCCAGCAGTCAATCGAATCCGCGACAGGGTCAGAGCACAGATACGCAGTATTTT
TRBJ2-6,TRBV6-8,many,NA,CASSYRDSGANVLTF,TGTGCCAGCAGTTACCGGGACTCTGGGGCCAACGTCCTGACTTTC
TRBJ2-3,TRBV29-1,many,TRBD1,CSVEDRGLTDTQYF,TGCAGCGTTGAGGACAGGGGGCTAACAGATACGCAGTATTTT
TRBJ2-1,TRBV5-1,many,TRBD1,CASSLRGQGVYNEQFF,TGCGCCAGCAGCTTAAGGGGACAGGGTGTCTACAATGAGCAGTTCTTC
TRBJ1-5,TRBV7-9,many,NA,CASSAEDQPQHF,TGTGCCAGCAGCGCGGAGGATCAGCCCCAGCATTTT
TRBJ2-7,TRBV6-1,many,NA,CASSKTGFEAYEQYF,TGTGCCAGCAGCAAAACAGGGTTCGAGGCCTACGAGCAGTACTTC
TRBJ2-7,TRBV12-3/TRBV12-4,many,TRBD2,CASSYPGGPFEQYF,TGTGCCAGCAGTTATCCGGGAGGGCCGTTCGAGCAGTACTTC
TRBJ2-5,TRBV11-2,many,NA,CASSQGLGTGSATQYF,TGTGCCAGCAGCCAGGGACTCGGGACGGGTTCGGCGACCCAGTACTTC
TRBJ2-7,TRBV7-2,many,NA,CASSRGGTPYEQYF,TGTGCCAGCAGCAGGGGGGGGACCCCCTACGAGCAGTACTTC
TRBJ2-7,TRBV3-1,many,NA,CASSQDRAPNNEQYF,TGTGCCAGCAGCCAAGATCGGGCGCCAAACAACGAGCAGTACTTC
TRBJ2-3,TRBV7-9,many,NA,CASSRMITDTQYF,TGTGCCAGCAGCCGGATGATCACAGATACGCAGTATTTT
TRBJ2-1,TRBV11-1,many,NA,CASSLEPRSEQFF,TGTGCCAGCAGCTTGGAGCCGAGGTCTGAGCAGTTCTTC
TRBJ1-2,TRBV3-1,few,NA,CASSQDATAGDYTF,TGTGCCAGCAGCCAAGATGCGACAGCCGGAGACTACACCTTC
TRBJ2-5,TRBV7-2,many,NA,CATAIGQHQETQYF,TGTGCCACAGCCATCGGACAGCACCAAGAGACCCAGTACTTC
TRBJ1-5,TRBV11-3,many,NA,CASSLEDQPQHF,TGTGCCAGCAGCTTAGAAGATCAGCCCCAGCATTTT
TRBJ1-4,TRBV20-1,many,TRBD1,CSANRQGRNEKLFF,TGCAGTGCTAACCGACAGGGTCGAAATGAAAAACTGTTTTTT
TRBJ2-7,TRBV19,many,TRBD1,CASSIIDRAHEQYF,TGTGCCAGTAGTATAATAGACAGGGCCCACGAGCAGTACTTC
TRBJ2-7,TRBV28,few,NA,CASSTLIVEEQYF,TGTGCCAGCAGTACTCTTATTGTTGAGGAGCAGTACTTC
TRBJ1-2,TRBV20-1,NA,NA,CSARRTGVANYGYTF,TGCAGTGCTAGACGGACGGGCGTTGCTAACTATGGCTACACCTTC
TRBJ2-7,TRBV9,few,NA,CASSVETGSSYEQYF,TGTGCCAGCAGCGTAGAAACAGGATCCTCCTACGAGCAGTACTTC
TRBJ2-1,TRBV4-1,many,NA,CASSQHLLPYNEQFF,TGCGCCAGCAGCCAACATCTACTCCCCTACAATGAGCAGTTCTTC
TRBJ2-7,TRBV21-1,many,NA,CASSKGGTRRCEQYF,TGTGCCAGCAGCAAGGGAGGGACCCGCAGGTGCGAGCAGTACTTC
TRBJ2-1,TRBV10-2,NA,TRBD2,CASRTSGSNEQFF,TGCGCCAGCAGGACTAGCGGGAGCAATGAGCAGTTCTTC
TRBJ1-6,TRBV6-2/TRBV6-3,many,NA,CASSLSESPLHF,TGTGCCAGCAGTCTAAGCGAGTCACCCCTCCACTTT
TRBJ2-1,TRBV7-9,many,NA,CASSSRIDEQFF,TGTGCCAGCAGCTCTAGAATCGATGAGCAGTTCTTC
TRBJ2-2,TRBV11-2,many,NA,CASSQGQLNTGELFF,TGTGCCAGCAGCCAGGGACAACTGAACACCGGGGAGCTGTTTTTT
TRBJ2-5,TRBV18,many,NA,CASSPSIVSQETQYF,TGTGCCAGCTCACCAAGCATAGTCAGCCAAGAGACCCAGTACTTC
TRBJ2-1,TRBV2,few,TRBD2,CASSGTSGYNEQFF,TGTGCCAGCAGCGGGACTAGCGGCTACAATGAGCAGTTCTTC
TRBJ1-1,TRBV5-4,many,NA,CASSPKSRGITEAFF,TGTGCCAGCAGCCCAAAGAGTAGGGGGATCACTGAAGCTTTCTTT
TRBJ2-7,TRBV7-9,NA,NA,CASSRAGQYYEQYF,TGTGCCAGCAGCCGAGCCGGACAGTACTACGAGCAGTACTTC
TRBJ2-3,TRBV4-3,many,NA,CASSQVGEGWTQYF,TGCGCCAGCAGCCAAGTCGGGGAAGGATGGACGCAGTATTTT
TRBJ2-5,TRBV6-2/TRBV6-3,many,NA,CASRSADAWTQYF,TGTGCCAGCAGGTCCGCAGATGCTTGGACCCAGTACTTC
TRBJ1-3,TRBV7-3,many,NA,CASSLPPNTIYF,TGTGCCAGCAGCTTACCCCCAAACACCATATATTTT
TRBJ2-1,TRBV30,many,NA,CAWGGETGGNEQFF,TGTGCCTGGGGAGGGGAAACTGGCGGCAATGAGCAGTTCTTC
TRBJ1-5,TRBV6-5,many,NA,CASSSSYSNQPQHF,TGTGCCAGCAGTTCCTCCTATAGCAATCAGCCCCAGCATTTT
TRBJ2-5,TRBV5-1,many,NA,CASSHTGPGSGETQYF,TGCGCCAGCAGCCACACCGGCCCAGGGAGCGGAGAGACCCAGTACTTC
TRBJ2-7,TRBV5-1,NA,TRBD1,CASSLAGTVVYEQYF,TGCGCCAGCAGCTTGGCCGGGACAGTGGTATACGAGCAGTACTTC
TRBJ2-1,TRBV13,many,TRBD2,CASSSELAGGYNEQFF,TGTGCCAGCAGCTCGGAACTAGCGGGAGGGTACAATGAGCAGTTCTTC
TRBJ2-6,TRBV3-1,many,NA,CASSQEVLRGAGANVLTF,TGTGCCAGCAGCCAAGAGGTCCTCCGGGGAGCTGGGGCCAACGTCCTGACTTTC
TRBJ2-3,TRBV5-1,few,TRBD2,CASSKTSGGPTDTQYF,TGCGCCAGCAGCAAGACTAGCGGGGGCCCCACAGATACGCAGTATTTT
TRBJ1-5,TRBV4-3,many,TRBD1,CASSQGSTGSSNQPQHF,TGCGCCAGCAGCCAAGGATCGACAGGGAGTAGCAATCAGCCCCAGCATTTT
TRBJ2-1,TRBV12-3/TRBV12-4,many,TRBD2,CASSLLAGDFNEQFF,TGTGCCAGCAGTTTACTAGCGGGGGACTTCAATGAGCAGTTCTTC
TRBJ2-5,TRBV7-9,many,TRBD2,CASSPGTSGSPQYF,TGTGCCAGCAGCCCTGGGACTAGCGGATCCCCCCAGTACTTC
TRBJ2-1,TRBV15,NA,TRBD1,CATSRDRSYNEQFF,TGTGCCACCAGCAGGGACAGGTCCTACAATGAGCAGTTCTTC
TRBJ2-2,TRBV20-1,many,TRBD1,CSARDSGQGAGELFF,TGCAGTGCTAGAGACTCAGGACAGGGGGCCGGGGAGCTGTTTTTT
TRBJ2-3,TRBV5-1,many,NA,CASSLADSPSTDTQYF,TGCGCCAGCAGCTTGGCGGACAGTCCCAGCACAGATACGCAGTATTTT